Shown below are 23 T cell receptor beta chains from a single sample sequenced in a study of Graves' ophthalmopathy and Graves' hyperthyroidism. Amplification from RNA transcripts yielded the TCR beta CDR3 regions. RT-PCR was first run with HTBI primers, then multiplex PCR in a second round. MiXCR, applied by TCRdb to the multiplex PCR reads, yields one record per CDR3 protein. This table has some 410,000 distinct CDR3 sequences, over 20% appearing once. The sample was peripheral blood. The receptor source for this set is a woman aged 18-35 years with stable Graves' hyperthyroidism.

V gene TRBV6-1 combines with J gene TRBJ2-7; 7 positions agree with TRBD1. V lost 6 bases and J lost 1; bases outside the gene matches: 6. The CDR3 extends over 14 amino acids. Germline lookup yields CDR1 MNHNS and CDR2 SASEGT. Written as DNA, the CDR3 is TGTGCCAGCAGCAACCGGGACAGATCCTACGAGCAGTACTTC. It codes for CASSNRDRSYEQYF.

V gene TRBV28 combines with J gene TRBJ2-5, with 8 nucleotides matching TRBD2. Germline assignment: CDR1 MDHEN and CDR2 SYDVKM. The CDR3 totals 12 residues. J lost 5 bases, V lost 6 bases, and 2 bases had no gene match. The CDR3 bases are TGTGCCAGCAGAGCGGGAGTTGAGACCCAGTACTTC. Its translation is CASRAGVETQYF.

This clonotype was recorded many times. J is TRBJ1-1 and V is TRBV7-8; D perhaps matches TRBD1 (6 bases). This CDR3 has 15 amino acids. Trimming removed 5 bases from V and 1 base from J, with 14 bases in between. Germline V gene lookup returns CDR1 SGHVS and CDR2 FQNEAQ. The CDR3: CASSRGPQSNTEAFF. The DNA for the CDR3 is TGTGCCAGCAGCCGGGGGCCTCAATCGAACACTGAAGCTTTCTTT.

This clonotype was recorded at least ten times. The chain carries TRBV6-1 and TRBJ2-7; 11 bases are shared with TRBD2. CDR1 and CDR2 (germline): MNHNS, SASEGT. The CDR3 length is 13 residues. The V segment lost 7 bases and the J segment 5 bases; nucleotides outside the gene matches: 4. In DNA form, the CDR3 reads TGTGCCAGCAAACCGGGACTAGCGGACGAGCAGTACTTC. Translated: CASKPGLADEQYF.

This clonotype was picked up many times. V gene TRBV29-1 combines with J gene TRBJ1-1; possibly TRBD1 for D (5 bases). With 3 bases removed from V and 0 bases from J, the gap between germline ends came to 14 bases. CDR3 length equals 15 residues. Germline V CDR1 and CDR2: SQVTM, ANQGSEA. The CDR3 DNA follows: TGCAGCGTTGATCCGTGGGGGGTTATGAACACTGAAGCTTTCTTT. Protein product: CSVDPWGVMNTEAFF.

There are many counts of this clonotype. The chain links TRBV19 to TRBJ1-3, with D hard to call. V shed 5 bases and J shed 0 bases, with 11 bases lying between them. The germline V gene has CDR1 LNHDA and CDR2 SQIVND (reference sequence). CDR3 size: 15 residues. The CDR3 DNA reads TGTGCCAGTAGTGCAACACGGGGCTCTGGAAACACCATATATTTT. It translates to CASSATRGSGNTIYF. Complete variable domain (other parts from reference TRBV19 and TRBJ1-3): DGGITQSPKYLFRKEGQNVTLSCEQNLNHDAMYWYRQDPGQGLRLIYYSQIVNDFQKGDIAEGYSVSREKKESFPLTVTSAQKNPTAFYLCASSATRGSGNTIYFGEGSWLTVV.

The table lists this clonotype with many counts. J is TRBJ1-1 and V is TRBV6-1; possibly TRBD1 for D (5 bases). Deletions cut 2 bases from V and 1 base from J, with 11 bases between. The germline V gene has CDR1 MNHNS and CDR2 SASEGT. CDR3 length equals 15 residues. CDR3 amino acids: CASSERSGSNTEAFF. CDR3 nucleotides: TGTGCCAGCAGTGAAAGGTCAGGGTCGAACACTGAAGCTTTCTTT.

Many counts were recorded for this clonotype. The chain employs TRBV18 and TRBJ2-7; TRBD2 might be the D (6 bases). From germline, CDR1 is KGHSH and CDR2 LQKENI. V lost 6 bases, J lost 2 bases, and 17 bases lay in between. The CDR3 is 15 residues long. The chain's CDR3 is CASSPVGGGAYEQYF. CDR3 DNA: TGTGCCAGCTCCCCCGTGGGAGGAGGGGCCTACGAGCAGTACTTC.

This clonotype has at least ten counts. The chain has TRBV12-3 or TRBV12-4 and TRBJ1-1; 11 bases fit TRBD1. CDR3 length equals 14 residues. J was trimmed by 7 bases and V by 6 bases; bases with no gene match: 7. CDR3 residues: CASRPDRGLSEAFF. For the CDR3, the DNA is TGTGCCAGCAGACCGGACAGGGGGCTCAGTGAAGCTTTCTTT.

This chain uses TRBV6-2 or TRBV6-3 with TRBJ2-5; D uncertain. This CDR3 spans 13 amino acids. Germline V CDR1 and CDR2: MNHEY, SVGEGT. Trimming shortened V by 4 bases and J by 1 base, and 7 bases separated the two germline ends. For the CDR3, the DNA is TGTGCCAGCAGTTCGGCGCCCCAAGAGACCCAGTACTTC. Translated, it gives CASSSAPQETQYF.

This clonotype was counted at least ten times. CDR3 sequence: CASRQGAENYGYTF. CDR3 sequence (DNA): TGTGCCAGCAGGCAGGGGGCTGAGAACTATGGCTACACCTTC. V usage is TRBV12-3 or TRBV12-4 and J usage is TRBJ1-2, with 8 bases identical to TRBD1. V shed 6 bases, J shed 2 bases, and the junction held 5 bases outside the gene matches. The CDR3 contains 14 residues.

The sample holds many counts of this clonotype. CDR3 protein: CSAGQGYSNQPQHF. The CDR3 DNA reads TGCAGTGCTGGCCAGGGATATAGCAATCAGCCCCAGCATTTT. The chain carries TRBV20-1 and TRBJ1-5; D might be TRBD1 (5 bases). V dropped 5 bases and J dropped 0 bases, with 11 bases sitting between them. Germline CDR1 is DFQATT and CDR2 is SNEGSKA (reference sequence). This CDR3 has 14 residues.

The table lists this clonotype with many counts. This rearrangement joins TRBV27 to TRBJ1-1; no clear D gene. The germline V gene has CDR1 MNHEY and CDR2 SMNVEV (reference sequence). The CDR3 contains 14 residues. Trimming stripped 7 bases from V and 2 bases from J, with 14 bases between. This CDR3 reads CASNPGGRNTEAFF. The CDR3 DNA is TGTGCCAGCAACCCCGGAGGCAGAAACACTGAAGCTTTCTTT.

This clonotype was counted ten times or more. The V gene is TRBV28, the J gene TRBJ1-1; unclear D gene. The CDR3 length is 14 residues. Trimming removed 6 bases from V and 5 bases from J, with 16 bases in between. CDR1 and CDR2 from the germline V gene are MDHEN and SYDVKM. In nucleotides, the CDR3 is TGTGCCAGCAGCCCCCCGGGTGGCGGAACTGAAGCTTTCTTT. Translating it yields CASSPPGGGTEAFF.

This clonotype appeared many times. This sequence joins TRBV20-1 and TRBJ1-2, with 9 bases that match TRBD1. This CDR3 is 15 amino acids long. V lost 0 bases and J lost 3; bases outside the gene matches: 5. Per the germline V gene, CDR1 is DFQATT and CDR2 is SNEGSKA (reference sequence). CDR3: CSARDRGQGDYGYTF. The CDR3 nucleotides read TGCAGTGCTAGAGATCGGGGACAGGGTGACTATGGCTACACCTTC.

The sample holds many counts of this clonotype. This chain joins TRBV28 and TRBJ2-7; 9 positions agree with TRBD1. Germline CDR1 MDHEN, CDR2 SYDVKM. J was trimmed by 2 bases and V by 3 bases; bases with no gene match: 5. This CDR3 has 15 amino acids. The CDR3 DNA reads TGTGCCAGCAGTTTGCCGGGACAGGGAACCTACGAGCAGTACTTC. Its protein is CASSLPGQGTYEQYF.

This clonotype was observed at least ten times. The CDR3 DNA is TGTGCCAGCAGTTTGGGGGCCGACGACAGAGACTATGGCTACACCTTC. Its translation: CASSLGADDRDYGYTF. The rearrangement joins TRBV28 to TRBJ1-2, with D perhaps matching TRBD1 (6 bases). The V gene lost 3 bases and the J gene lost 3 bases, with 17 bases spanning the gap. The germline V gene encodes CDR1 MDHEN and CDR2 SYDVKM. The CDR3 spans 16 residues.

The chain couples TRBV7-2 to TRBJ2-7, with 8 bases aligning to TRBD1. From germline, CDR1 is SGHTA and CDR2 FQGNSA. The CDR3 is 14 amino acids. V dropped 1 base and J dropped 6; count of bases not matched to a gene: 5. The CDR3 spells CASSLGTGSIEQYF. The DNA for the CDR3 is TGTGCCAGCAGCTTAGGGACAGGGTCCATCGAGCAGTACTTC.

This clonotype was detected many times. This chain connects TRBV6-1 to TRBJ1-6; the D gene is possibly TRBD1 (6 bases). V gave up 5 bases and J gave up 14 bases, with 16 bases separating them. The CDR3 extends over 13 amino acids. From germline, CDR1 is MNHNS and CDR2 SASEGT. CDR3 loop: CASSTDSNRSLHF. The CDR3 DNA reads TGTGCCAGCAGTACGGACAGTAACAGGTCCCTCCACTTT.

The CDR3 sequence: CATSSNRGRVTEAFF. CDR3 DNA: TGTGCCACCAGTAGCAACAGGGGAAGGGTCACTGAAGCTTTCTTT. The chain uses TRBV15 and TRBJ1-1; TRBD1 matches at 7 bases. The germline V gene has CDR1 LNHNV and CDR2 YYDKDF (reference sequence). V gave up 6 bases and J gave up 4 bases; unmatched junction bases: 11. This CDR3 comprises 15 residues.

This clonotype has ten or more counts. CDR3 amino acids: CASSFDRTGWETQYF. CDR3 nucleotide sequence: TGTGCCAGCAGCTTCGACCGGACAGGGTGGGAGACCCAGTACTTC. This chain links TRBV11-2 with TRBJ2-5, with TRBD1 matching over 8 bases. This CDR3 is 15 amino acids long. The trim removed 3 bases at V and 5 bases at J, leaving 8 bases unmatched. Per the germline V gene, CDR1 is SGHAT and CDR2 is FQNNGV.

This clonotype showed up many times. CDR3 DNA: TGTGCCCTGGGACAGGGCTACGAGCAGTACTTC. It is translated as CALGQGYEQYF. V usage is TRBV6-5 and J usage is TRBJ2-7; TRBD1 aligns across 9 bases. CDR3 size: 11 residues. Trimming at V came to 11 bases and at J to 3 bases, leaving 2 bases not matched to a gene. Per germline, CDR1 MNHEY and CDR2 SVGAGI.

The table lists this clonotype with many counts. The V call is TRBV6-4, the J call TRBJ1-2; D is unclear. The germline V and J ends were trimmed by 1 base and 1 base, with 10 bases remaining between them. Per germline, CDR1 MRHNA and CDR2 SNTAGT. The CDR3 runs 15 residues. CDR3 sequence: CASSDFRTDNYGYTF. DNA for the CDR3: TGTGCCAGCAGTGACTTCCGCACGGATAACTATGGCTACACCTTC.